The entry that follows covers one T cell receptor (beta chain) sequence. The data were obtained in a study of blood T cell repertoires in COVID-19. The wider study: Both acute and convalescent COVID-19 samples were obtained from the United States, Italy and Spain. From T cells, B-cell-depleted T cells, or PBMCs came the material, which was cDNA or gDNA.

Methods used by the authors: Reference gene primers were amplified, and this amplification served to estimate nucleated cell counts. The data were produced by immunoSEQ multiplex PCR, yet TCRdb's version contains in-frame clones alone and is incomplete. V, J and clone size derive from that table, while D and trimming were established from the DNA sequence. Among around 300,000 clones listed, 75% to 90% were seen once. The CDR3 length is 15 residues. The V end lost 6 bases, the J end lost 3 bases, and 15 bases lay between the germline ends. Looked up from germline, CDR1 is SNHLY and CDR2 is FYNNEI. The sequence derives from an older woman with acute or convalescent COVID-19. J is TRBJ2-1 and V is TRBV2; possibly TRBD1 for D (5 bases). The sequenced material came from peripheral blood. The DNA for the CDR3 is TGTGCCAGCAGAGGCAGGGCAGGGATCTACAATGAGCAGTTCTTC. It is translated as CASRGRAGIYNEQFF.